The sequence of this T cell receptor (beta chain) was determined in a study of blood T cells in healthy people across ages. General study findings and limits: What prevented conclusive comparison of naive and antigen-experienced cells was that PBMCs were unsorted.

A J-beta primer mix and a sample-barcoded 5' primer were used in a second PCR of roughly 6 to 11 cycles. MiXCR, run by TCRdb on the 5' RACE reads, gives a single entry per CDR3 protein. Among 650,000 to 800,000 distinct CDR3 sequences listed, about 42% were seen once. CDR1 is LGHNA and CDR2 is YSLEER in the germline V gene. This CDR3 contains 17 residues. Losses at the gene ends were 5 bases for V and 2 bases for J; bases not matched to a gene: 12. Concerning this clonotype: Its target is not known.

The sample was blood. The clonotype comes from a man aged 55 to 70 in good health. The gene calls are TRBV4-3 and TRBJ2-3, with 8 positions matching TRBD2. The CDR3 nucleotides read TGCGCCAGCAGCAAAGGAAGTGGAGCGGGGGTCACAGATACGCAGTATTTT. Translating it yields CASSKGSGAGVTDTQYF.